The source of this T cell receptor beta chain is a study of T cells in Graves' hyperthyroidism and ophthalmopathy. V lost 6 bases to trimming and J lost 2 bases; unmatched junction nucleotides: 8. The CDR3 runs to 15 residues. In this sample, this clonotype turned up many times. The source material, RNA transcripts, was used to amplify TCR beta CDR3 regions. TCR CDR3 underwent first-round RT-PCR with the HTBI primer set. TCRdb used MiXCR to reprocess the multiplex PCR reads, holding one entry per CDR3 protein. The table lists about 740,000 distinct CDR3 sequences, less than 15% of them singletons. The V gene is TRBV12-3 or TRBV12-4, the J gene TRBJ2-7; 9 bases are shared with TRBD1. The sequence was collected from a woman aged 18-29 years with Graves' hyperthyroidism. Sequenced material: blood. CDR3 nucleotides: TGTGCCAGCAGCATACAGGGGGCAGGGACCTACGAGCAGTACTTC. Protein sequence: CASSIQGAGTYEQYF.